The clone carrying this T cell receptor (beta chain) was recorded at least ten times. Its antigen is not known. The sample is drawn from a study of regulatory T cells in long-lasting Graves disease. Study results and caveats: TCR diversity was lower in persistent Graves' patients (versus newly diagnosed ones). Repertoires from persistent disease leaned toward TRBV28, TRBJ1-2 and TRBJ2-5.

Time point in this sample: newly diagnosed GD, antithyroid drugs for less than 3 months. Isolated PBMC RNA provided the starting material for the TCR library. EDTA tubes received around 9 milliliters of drawn peripheral blood. The CDR3 is 15 residues long. The V end lost 0 bases, the J end lost 2 bases, and 14 bases lay between the germline ends. Germline V gene sequence: CDR1 DFQATT, CDR2 SNEGSKA (reference sequence). TCR beta libraries were built with iRepertoire HTBI primers and Arm-PCR of CDR3 regions. TCRdb recomputed calls from the multiplex PCR reads with MiXCR, one row per CDR3 protein. The sample contains about 400,000 distinct CDR3 sequences, over 12% of which appear only once. Another study also made use of these data, one on T cells in Graves' hyperthyroidism and ophthalmopathy. That paper adds: Lactation, pregnancy, other autoimmune disease or uncontrolled infection led to exclusion of patients.

The rearrangement uses TRBV20-1 and TRBJ2-7, with D perhaps matching TRBD2 (5 bases). The source of this sequence is a woman aged 40 to 50 with Graves disease. Sequenced material: peripheral blood mononuclear cells (PBMCs), taken at new diagnosis, from a patient treated with antithyroid drugs. This CDR3 reads CSARDLEATTYEQYF. The CDR3 coding sequence is TGCAGTGCTAGAGATCTCGAGGCGACTACCTACGAGCAGTACTTC.